The rows below give T cell receptor beta chains drawn from one sample of a study of T-cell memory formation after mild COVID-19. In TCRdb, the 5' RACE reads were re-called with MiXCR into one record per CDR3 protein. The repertoire holds 500,000 to 650,000 distinct CDR3 sequences, with about 20% as singletons. The sample consisted of PBMCs or a T cell subset sorted from them (not recorded which). The receptor source for this set is an adult woman who had mild COVID-19 (a few samples of this study predate the infection). Cell type and time point are not known. CDR3s include the opening cysteine and the closing phenylalanine or tryptophan. A D gene is named only where the DNA matches it firmly. Expanded clones get a size class; other rows say once, few or many, or leave the size out.

D gene: TRBD2
clone size: many
J gene: TRBJ2-4
V gene: TRBV4-1
CDR3 protein: CASSQGLLRGAKNIQYF
CDR3 DNA: TGCGCCAGCAGCCAAGGACTTTTGCGGGGGGCCAAAAACATTCAGTACTTC

D gene: TRBD2
clone size: -
J gene: TRBJ2-1
V gene: TRBV25-1
CDR3 protein: CASSESRIAGGEQFF
CDR3 DNA: TGTGCCAGCAGTGAATCTCGGATAGCGGGAGGGGAGCAGTTCTTC

D gene: -
clone size: few
J gene: TRBJ1-1
V gene: TRBV14
CDR3 protein: CASSHDQAWEGMSNTEAFF
CDR3 DNA: TGTGCCAGCAGCCACGATCAAGCGTGGGAGGGGATGAGTAACACTGAAGCTTTCTTT

D gene: TRBD1
clone size: -
J gene: TRBJ1-2
V gene: TRBV4-1
CDR3 protein: CASSPRTGGDYGYTF
CDR3 DNA: TGCGCCAGCAGCCCGAGGACAGGGGGCGACTATGGCTACACCTTC

D gene: -
clone size: few
J gene: TRBJ2-1
V gene: TRBV29-1
CDR3 protein: CSVVLWVGGNEQFF
CDR3 DNA: TGCAGCGTTGTTCTCTGGGTAGGGGGCAATGAGCAGTTCTTC

D gene: TRBD1
clone size: -
J gene: TRBJ1-2
V gene: TRBV9
CDR3 protein: CASSPSGTGADYTF
CDR3 DNA: TGTGCCAGCAGCCCGAGTGGGACAGGGGCGGACTACACCTTC

D gene: -
clone size: -
J gene: TRBJ1-2
V gene: TRBV7-6
CDR3 protein: CASSLVPAVSDYGYTF
CDR3 DNA: TGTGCCAGCAGCTTAGTGCCGGCGGTGTCCGACTATGGCTACACCTTC

D gene: -
clone size: -
J gene: TRBJ2-2
V gene: TRBV15
CDR3 protein: CATSFGSTGELFF
CDR3 DNA: TGTGCCACCAGCTTTGGTTCAACCGGGGAGCTGTTTTTT

D gene: -
clone size: many
J gene: TRBJ2-7
V gene: TRBV3-1
CDR3 protein: CASSVGFTGPYEQYF
CDR3 DNA: TGTGCCAGCAGTGTCGGGTTTACAGGGCCCTACGAGCAGTACTTC

D gene: -
clone size: few
J gene: TRBJ2-6
V gene: TRBV7-2
CDR3 protein: CAIPPSRGAHSSGANVLTF
CDR3 DNA: TGTGCCATCCCACCCTCTAGGGGGGCCCATTCCTCTGGGGCCAACGTCCTGACTTTC

D gene: -
clone size: few
J gene: TRBJ1-6
V gene: TRBV21-1
CDR3 protein: CASRRGRGAYSPLHF
CDR3 DNA: TGTGCCAGTCGCCGGGGCCGGGGGGCGTATTCACCCCTCCACTTT